Below are 18 T cell receptor beta chains sequenced from a single sample in a study of blood T cell repertoires in COVID-19 (TCRdb year 2020). Preparation of the library involved the immunoSEQ multiplex PCR assay. TCRdb carries this immuneACCESS record with in-frame sequences only. Its versions omit some clonotypes, under half of them owing to an unresolved V gene in the studies checked, with the rest unexplained. This sample comprises around 250,000 clones, over 80% of them detected only once. Jointly, the top ten make up approximately 1.2% of the sample. Sample: PBMCs or T cells enriched from blood (not recorded which). The source of these receptors is a human donor in a cohort exposed to, infected with or recovered from COVID-19 (not recorded which). The donor label of this sample is uncertain.

The chain has TRBV9 and TRBJ1-4; tentative D call: TRBD1 (5 bases). V lost 4 bases and J lost 2, with 12 bases in between. Germline V lookup: CDR1 SGDLS, CDR2 YYNGEE. The CDR3 length is 15 residues. Here the CDR3 reads CASSTRQTTNEKLFF. The DNA of the CDR3 is TGTGCCAGCAGCACCCGACAGACCACTAATGAAAAACTGTTTTTT.

The rearrangement uses TRBV5-4 and TRBJ2-5, with TRBD2 identical over 9 bases. V lost 4 bases, J lost 3 bases, and 10 bases stayed unmatched. Germline assignment: CDR1 SGHNT and CDR2 YYREEE (reference sequence). The CDR3 runs 16 residues. The CDR3 region is CASSQGLGGGEETQYF. Written as DNA, the CDR3 is TGTGCCAGCAGCCAAGGGCTCGGCGGGGGGGAAGAGACCCAGTACTTC.

This clone was recorded a few times. The V call is TRBV29-1, the J call TRBJ1-4, with D uncertain. The length of the CDR3 is 12 residues. V lost 0 bases and J lost 15, with 14 bases in between. From germline, CDR1 is SQVTM and CDR2 ANQGSEA. The CDR3 loop reads CSVEEQTRMLFF. CDR3 nucleotide sequence: TGCAGCGTTGAAGAGCAGACCAGGATGTTGTTTTTT.

In this sample, this clone turned up a few times. This chain uses TRBV6-5 with TRBJ1-1; D ambiguous. The ends were cut back, 6 bases at V and 2 bases at J, with 7 bases in the middle. Per germline, CDR1 MNHEY and CDR2 SVGAGI. The CDR3 consists of 12 residues. CDR3 amino acids: CASRRPNTEAFF. The CDR3 DNA follows: TGTGCCAGCAGGCGCCCTAACACTGAAGCTTTCTTT.

The chain couples TRBV6-5 to TRBJ1-1; 9 bases align to TRBD1. Per germline, CDR1 MNHEY and CDR2 SVGAGI. This CDR3 has 14 amino acids. J was trimmed by 1 base and V by 6 bases; bases with no gene match: 3. The CDR3 protein is CASRTGQGNTEAFF. CDR3 bases: TGTGCCAGCAGAACGGGACAGGGGAACACTGAAGCTTTCTTT.

The chain combines TRBV19 with TRBJ2-2; 8 bases map to TRBD1. The CDR3 totals 13 residues. J lost 10 bases, V lost 8 bases, and 9 bases had no gene match. CDR1 LNHDA and CDR2 SQIVND come from the germline V gene (reference sequence). This chain's CDR3 is CASDRGPSEELFF. The CDR3 region has the DNA TGTGCCAGTGACAGGGGTCCATCGGAGGAGCTGTTTTTT.

V usage is TRBV3-1 (or the pseudogene TRBV3-2) and J usage is TRBJ1-1; 7 nucleotides match TRBD1. The CDR3 sequence is 14 residues long. The ends lost 5 bases at V and 4 bases at J; junction bases unmatched: 7. The germline CDR1 and CDR2 sequences are LGHDT and YNNKEL (reference sequence). The CDR3, as DNA: TGTGCCAGCAGCTCTATGGCAGGGGGCACTGAAGCTTTCTTT. Translating gives CASSSMAGGTEAFF.

The chain recombines TRBV6-2 or TRBV6-3 with TRBJ1-6; D possibly corresponds to TRBD1 (5 bases). The CDR3 contains 13 residues. V dropped 5 bases and J dropped 12 bases, with 14 bases sitting between them. Per germline, CDR1 MNHEY and CDR2 SVGEGT. CDR3 sequence reads: CASSQQESEPLHF. For the CDR3, the DNA is TGTGCCAGCAGTCAACAGGAGTCAGAACCCCTCCACTTT.

The chain links TRBV2 to TRBJ1-4; tentatively, D is TRBD1 (5 bases). Per germline, CDR1 SNHLY and CDR2 FYNNEI. Between the trimmed V and J ends, which lost 5 bases and 13 bases, there was a span of 17 bases. This CDR3 spans 13 amino acids. CDR3 nucleotides: TGTGCCAGCAGTCATGACAGTCAGGAGGGACTGTTTTTT. Translated: CASSHDSQEGLFF.

V gene TRBV20-1 combines with J gene TRBJ1-5; TRBD1 is a possible D gene (5 bases). Trimming stripped 3 bases from V and 2 bases from J, with 11 bases between. Germline V lookup: CDR1 DFQATT, CDR2 SNEGSKA (reference sequence). The CDR3 loop spans 14 amino acids. The CDR3 here is CSASKGIRNQPQHF. CDR3 sequence (DNA): TGCAGTGCTAGTAAGGGGATTCGCAATCAGCCCCAGCATTTT.

J is TRBJ1-4 and V is TRBV30, with D maybe TRBD1 (5 bases). Per the germline V gene, CDR1 is GTSNPN and CDR2 is SVGIG (reference sequence). The CDR3 runs to 11 residues. CDR3 bases: TGTGGTTCCGGGAGGGGTGAAAAACTGTTTTTT. This sequence encodes CGSGRGEKLFF.

Turning to this clone: Other nucleotide sequences in the sample specify the same CDR3. The CDR3 loop reads CASSLDSYQPQHF. CDR3 DNA: TGCGCCAGCAGCTTGGATAGTTATCAGCCCCAGCATTTT. The V gene is TRBV5-1, the J gene TRBJ1-5; D gene ambiguous. The length of the CDR3 is 13 residues. Germline V gene data show CDR1 as SGHRS and CDR2 as YFSETQ. The ends were cut back, 0 bases at V and 5 bases at J, with 6 bases in the middle. The full variable domain, rest sourced from reference TRBV5-1 and TRBJ1-5, is KAGVTQTPRYLIKTRGQQVTLSCSPISGHRSVSWYQQTPGQGLQFLFEYFSETQRNKGNFPGRFSGRQFSNSRSEMNVSTLELGDSALYLCASSLDSYQPQHFGDGTRLSIL.

The count of this clone is one. The rearrangement links TRBV9 to TRBJ1-2, with TRBD1 matching over 11 bases. The CDR3 has 15 residues. Trimming at V came to 4 bases and at J to 3 bases, leaving 5 bases not matched to a gene. The germline V gene has CDR1 SGDLS and CDR2 YYNGEE. This CDR3 reads CASSLGQGADYGYTF. The CDR3 nucleotides read TGTGCCAGCAGCCTCGGACAGGGGGCGGACTATGGCTACACCTTC.

This clone has more than one count but fewer than ten. The genes are TRBV5-4 and TRBJ2-2; possible D gene TRBD2, 6 bases. Germline V gives CDR1 SGHNT, CDR2 YYREEE (reference sequence). The length of the CDR3 is 17 residues. V shed 4 bases and J shed 3 bases, with 19 bases lying between them. This CDR3 reads CASSPSGRGGDTGELFF. The CDR3 DNA sequence: TGTGCCAGCAGCCCGTCGGGGCGGGGCGGGGACACCGGGGAGCTGTTTTTT.

The chain is built from TRBV5-1 and TRBJ2-5; D might be TRBD2 (6 bases). The V gene lost 4 bases and the J gene lost 4 bases, with 17 bases spanning the gap. CDR3 length equals 15 residues. From germline, CDR1 is SGHRS and CDR2 YFSETQ. The CDR3 bases are TGCGCCAGCAGCCCCGGGGTAGCCGGGGGAGAGACCCAGTACTTC. This encodes CASSPGVAGGETQYF.

The J gene is TRBJ2-7, the V gene TRBV18, with 10 bases fitting TRBD1. Germline lookup yields CDR1 KGHSH and CDR2 LQKENI. V was pared by 4 bases and J by 7 bases, with 7 bases of the junction left unmatched. The CDR3 runs 14 residues. The CDR3 DNA reads as TGTGCCAGCTCACGGACAGGGGGGGAAGGAGAGCAGTACTTC. This gives the protein CASSRTGGEGEQYF.

This chain connects TRBV5-1 to TRBJ2-1; TRBD1 matches 7 bases. CDR3 length: 15 amino acids. V was clipped by 4 bases and J by 5 bases; unmatched bases: 9. Germline-derived CDR1 and CDR2 are SGHRS and YFSETQ. The CDR3 loop reads CASSPTGTVNNEQFF. The DNA of the CDR3 is TGCGCCAGCAGCCCAACCGGGACAGTAAACAATGAGCAGTTCTTC.

The rearrangement links TRBV15 to TRBJ1-1; 10 bases match TRBD1. Losses at the gene ends were 5 bases for V and 4 bases for J; bases not matched to a gene: 13. The CDR3 runs to 17 residues. Per germline, CDR1 LNHNV and CDR2 YYDKDF (reference sequence). CDR3 coding DNA: TGTGCCACCAGCCCGCGCCGGGACAGGGGAGCGGGCACTGAAGCTTTCTTT. Translation: CATSPRRDRGAGTEAFF.